Listed below are T cell receptor beta chains from one sample, sequenced in a study of cytotoxic CD8 clonotypes in ibrutinib-treated CLL. Assay: immunoSEQ multiplex PCR; the TCRdb copy retains only in-frame clones and omits some. The sample contains approximately 47,000 clones, roughly three fifths of which appear only once. The sequencing used PBMCs, collected after 24 months of ibrutinib treatment. These TCRs come from a human donor with chronic lymphocytic leukemia. Each CDR3 is given without its conserved first and last residue. The D gene is left open where the match is weak.

j_call: TRBJ2-1
v_call: TRBV9
d_call: -
cdr3_aa: ASSVGPRGLGNEQF

j_call: TRBJ2-7
v_call: TRBV7-6
d_call: -
cdr3_aa: ASSPSNGGIEY

j_call: TRBJ2-5
v_call: TRBV4-1
d_call: -
cdr3_aa: ASSHALASIETQY

j_call: TRBJ2-3
v_call: TRBV10-1
d_call: -
cdr3_aa: ASSESGGTTTDTQY

j_call: TRBJ1-1
v_call: TRBV6-1
d_call: -
cdr3_aa: ASTLVDRNTEAF

j_call: TRBJ1-6
v_call: TRBV2
d_call: -
cdr3_aa: ASELTGAGNSPLH

j_call: TRBJ2-7
v_call: TRBV11-3
d_call: -
cdr3_aa: ASSLREGSGEQY

j_call: TRBJ2-7
v_call: TRBV7-9
d_call: -
cdr3_aa: ASSLVDGAEQY

j_call: TRBJ2-5
v_call: TRBV19
d_call: TRBD1
cdr3_aa: ASRPGTGWKETQY

j_call: TRBJ1-6
v_call: TRBV2
d_call: -
cdr3_aa: ASSFQVNNSPLH

j_call: TRBJ2-1
v_call: TRBV25-1
d_call: TRBD1
cdr3_aa: ASRSGTAISNEQF

j_call: TRBJ1-6
v_call: TRBV2
d_call: TRBD1
cdr3_aa: ASRGDRGNSPLH

j_call: TRBJ2-7
v_call: TRBV6-5
d_call: -
cdr3_aa: ASTKGAWGAYEQY

j_call: TRBJ2-7
v_call: TRBV29-1
d_call: -
cdr3_aa: SVVQGGYEQY

j_call: TRBJ2-7
v_call: TRBV5-6
d_call: -
cdr3_aa: ASSPDFSYEQY

j_call: TRBJ1-5
v_call: TRBV2
d_call: -
cdr3_aa: ASSVGHSGNQPQH

j_call: TRBJ2-4
v_call: TRBV6-5
d_call: -
cdr3_aa: ASSYSGAQNIQY

j_call: TRBJ2-5
v_call: TRBV4-2
d_call: -
cdr3_aa: ASSQALRETQY

j_call: TRBJ1-1
v_call: TRBV9
d_call: -
cdr3_aa: ASSPLLGLNTEAF

j_call: TRBJ2-7
v_call: TRBV5-1
d_call: -
cdr3_aa: ASSLARDPYEQY

j_call: TRBJ1-5
v_call: TRBV6-5
d_call: -
cdr3_aa: ASRQGNQPQH

j_call: TRBJ2-2
v_call: TRBV12-5
d_call: -
cdr3_aa: ASGLVHLGPGRGTGELF

j_call: TRBJ2-7
v_call: TRBV11-2
d_call: -
cdr3_aa: ASSVYSAYEQY

j_call: TRBJ2-7
v_call: TRBV7-9
d_call: TRBD1
cdr3_aa: ASQKSGGSYEQY

j_call: TRBJ1-5
v_call: TRBV7-8
d_call: -
cdr3_aa: ASSPAGTRGQPQH

j_call: TRBJ2-1
v_call: TRBV5-4
d_call: TRBD2
cdr3_aa: ASSLGGGAPPEQF

j_call: TRBJ2-6
v_call: TRBV5-1
d_call: -
cdr3_aa: ASSPRVSGANVLT

j_call: TRBJ2-7
v_call: TRBV5-1
d_call: -
cdr3_aa: ASSPPQVGSYEQY

j_call: TRBJ2-5
v_call: TRBV29-1
d_call: -
cdr3_aa: SVQTDDIQY

j_call: TRBJ1-2
v_call: TRBV19
d_call: -
cdr3_aa: ASSIQGQRGAGYT

j_call: TRBJ2-1
v_call: TRBV2
d_call: TRBD2
cdr3_aa: ASKSGSGGYNEQF

j_call: TRBJ1-2
v_call: TRBV5-1
d_call: -
cdr3_aa: ASSLGQSNYGYT

j_call: TRBJ1-5
v_call: TRBV7-8
d_call: -
cdr3_aa: ASSLVASSNQPQH

j_call: TRBJ2-2
v_call: TRBV7-8
d_call: -
cdr3_aa: ASSIDPNTGELF

j_call: TRBJ1-2
v_call: TRBV6-5
d_call: -
cdr3_aa: ASRAAGPYGYT

j_call: TRBJ1-5
v_call: TRBV19
d_call: -
cdr3_aa: ASTQGTGISNQPQH

j_call: TRBJ2-7
v_call: TRBV5-4
d_call: -
cdr3_aa: ASSLRGAYEQY

j_call: TRBJ1-1
v_call: TRBV27
d_call: TRBD1
cdr3_aa: ASRGDRGRTMNTEAF